This paragraph covers one T cell receptor beta chain sequence. Its antigen is still unknown. CDR1 and CDR2 (germline): GTSNPN, SVGIG (reference sequence). The V gene lost 3 bases and the J gene lost 4 bases, with 6 bases spanning the gap. CDR3 size: 11 residues. The data were taken from a study of T cell responses to AZD1222 COVID-19 vaccine. General study results and limits: Only after the peak T cell response were repertoires sampled. As reported, nearly half of all spike-specific TCRs target variant regions that are unmutated.

Here immunoSEQ multiplex PCR was the method, and the copy in TCRdb shows in-frame clones only, minus some. The sample totals about 140,000 clones; its top ten clones hold about 2.2%. The sequenced sample consisted of peripheral blood. This TCR came from an adult in good health. This chain joins TRBV30 and TRBJ1-2; D is unclear. The CDR3 region has the DNA TGTGCCTGGAGCCCCGTCTATGGCTACACCTTC. It encodes CAWSPVYGYTF.